The entry that follows covers one T cell receptor (beta chain) sequence. What it binds is not known. Two oligonucleotides, mixed equimolar, formed the beta constant-region primer covering TRBC1 and TRBC2. An oligonucleotide with the SP2 primer and a 12-nucleotide UMI was ligated to the cDNA 3' end. Four rounds of PCR amplified the ligated cDNA using nested alpha and beta constant-region primers plus SP2. TCRdb re-analysed the UMI-ligation and nested PCR reads in MiXCR, keeping a single row per CDR3 protein. Of about 85,000 distinct CDR3 sequences in the sample, around 12% were seen once. Overnight CMV lysate stimulation of fresh PBMCs defined donor CMV status by CD4+ IFNgamma. This record comes from a study of naive and memory T cell subsets. CDR3 length equals 15 residues. Germline CDR1 and CDR2: SEHNR and FQNEAQ (reference sequence). J was trimmed by 8 bases and V by 1 base; bases with no gene match: 5.

Study results and caveats: Over 95% of naive TCR sequences appeared only once after error correction, unlike memory subsets.

This receptor was identified in a human donor in good health. Sequencing was performed on central memory CD4+ T cells from blood. J is TRBJ2-1 and V is TRBV7-9; TRBD2 agrees at 10 bases. In nucleotides, the CDR3 is TGTGCCAGCAGCTTAGGGTCTAGCGGGAGCTATGAGCAGTTCTTC. Its protein product is CASSLGSSGSYEQFF.